A selection of T cell receptor beta chains follows, all from one sample in a study of T cell clones after liver transplantation. The method was immunoSEQ multiplex PCR; TCRdb's version includes in-frame clones alone and lacks a portion of them. The sample lists about 53,000 clones, around 84% occurring once. This specimen was CD4+ T cells from blood, taken before liver transplant. The receptors come from a human donor who received a liver transplant. Each CDR3 is given with its conserved first and last residue. The D gene is left open where the match is weak. Some rows have no size entry. The others give once, few or many, or a class for an expanded clone.

TRBV6-4,.,TRBJ1-5,.,CASSKATWGQPQHF,TGTGCCAGCAGTAAGGCCACCTGGGGACAGCCCCAGCATTTT
TRBV18,TRBD1,TRBJ2-5,.,CASSPEPGQKETQYF,TGTGCCAGCTCACCAGAACCGGGACAGAAAGAGACCCAGTACTTC
TRBV9,.,TRBJ1-5,.,CASSAEGPDQPQHF,TGTGCCAGCAGCGCCGAGGGGCCGGATCAGCCCCAGCATTTT
TRBV18,.,TRBJ1-1,once,CASSSLRGGAATEAFF,TGTGCCAGCTCAAGTCTTAGAGGCGGAGCGGCGACTGAAGCTTTCTTT
TRBV5-1,TRBD1,TRBJ1-1,.,CASSPGTGGGNTEAFF,TGCGCCAGCAGCCCCGGGACAGGGGGTGGGAACACTGAAGCTTTCTTT
TRBV5-4,TRBD2,TRBJ2-1,.,CASSLVRTSGGSINEQFF,TGTGCCAGCAGCTTGGTTCGGACTAGCGGGGGTTCAATAAATGAGCAGTTCTTC
TRBV4-2,.,TRBJ1-4,.,CASSQDRQANEKLFF,TGTGCCAGCAGCCAAGATCGGCAGGCAAATGAAAAACTGTTTTTT
TRBV2,.,TRBJ1-1,once,CASSSRPRGTEAFF,TGTGCCAGCAGCTCCCGGCCCCGGGGCACTGAAGCTTTCTTT
TRBV6-6,.,TRBJ2-5,once,CASSRTRGETQYF,TGTGCCAGCAGCCGTACTAGGGGGGAGACCCAGTACTTC
TRBV7-3,.,TRBJ2-2,.,CASSLMGQGSTGELFF,TGTGCCAGCAGCTTAATGGGTCAGGGAAGCACCGGGGAGCTGTTTTTT
TRBV7-6,TRBD1,TRBJ1-1,.,CASRRGQGARLGTEAFF,TGTGCCAGCAGACGGGGACAGGGGGCGCGATTGGGGACTGAAGCTTTCTTT
TRBV7-3,TRBD1,TRBJ2-6,.,CASSPGGVGANVLTF,TGTGCCAGCAGCCCAGGGGGTGTAGGGGCCAACGTCCTGACTTTC
TRBV28,.,TRBJ2-5,.,CASSFSIASQYF,TGTGCCAGCAGTTTTTCTATCGCGTCCCAGTACTTC
TRBV7-6,.,TRBJ2-2,.,CASSFGENTGELFF,TGTGCCAGCAGCTTTGGGGAGAACACCGGGGAGCTGTTTTTT
TRBV7-2,.,TRBJ1-1,.,CASSLSAGMNTEAFF,TGTGCCAGCAGCTTATCGGCAGGGATGAACACTGAAGCTTTCTTT
TRBV18,TRBD1,TRBJ1-5,.,CASSLQGNSNQPQHF,TGTGCCAGCTCACTACAGGGGAATAGCAATCAGCCCCAGCATTTT
TRBV7-2,.,TRBJ2-7,.,CASSLFEGGGIYEQYF,TGTGCCAGCAGCTTATTCGAGGGAGGGGGGATTTACGAGCAGTACTTC
TRBV5-1,.,TRBJ2-3,.,CASSWDSDTQYF,TGCGCCAGCAGCTGGGACTCAGATACGCAGTATTTT
TRBV12-5,.,TRBJ1-2,.,CASGPQGNYGYTF,TGTGCTAGTGGTCCCCAGGGGAACTATGGCTACACCTTC
TRBV7-2,.,TRBJ2-5,.,CASSPALGQETQYF,TGTGCCAGCAGCCCAGCCCTCGGGCAAGAGACCCAGTACTTC
TRBV9,.,TRBJ2-7,.,CASSVGPGNLYEQYF,TGTGCCAGCAGCGTTGGCCCGGGTAATCTATACGAGCAGTACTTC
TRBV6-1,.,TRBJ2-1,once,CASMTRRLANEQFF,TGTGCCAGCATGACTAGGCGGCTTGCGAATGAGCAGTTCTTC
TRBV30,.,TRBJ1-2,.,CAWTVGNSGGYTF,TGTGCCTGGACGGTGGGGAATTCGGGCGGCTACACCTTC
TRBV6-5,.,TRBJ2-2,once,CASSLENRPTGELFF,TGTGCCAGCAGTTTAGAGAACAGACCCACCGGGGAGCTGTTTTTT
TRBV10-3,.,TRBJ1-1,.,CAIRGGDEAFF,TGTGCCATCAGGGGGGGGGATGAAGCTTTCTTT
TRBV9,TRBD2,TRBJ2-1,once,CASSTGTSGGPINEQFF,TGTGCCAGCAGCACGGGGACTAGCGGGGGGCCCATCAATGAGCAGTTCTTC
TRBV5-5,.,TRBJ1-6,.,CASSVKGGYNSPLHF,TGTGCCAGCAGCGTAAAAGGAGGATATAATTCACCCCTCCACTTT
TRBV2,.,TRBJ2-7,.,CASVTRGFSYEQYF,TGTGCCAGCGTAACGAGGGGGTTCTCCTACGAGCAGTACTTC
TRBV5-4,.,TRBJ1-6,.,CASHPTGDSPLHF,TGTGCCAGCCACCCGACGGGGGACTCACCCCTCCACTTT
TRBV21-1,.,TRBJ2-7,.,CASSERADYEQYF,TGTGCCAGCAGCGAACGGGCAGACTACGAGCAGTACTTC
TRBV2,TRBD1,TRBJ2-5,.,CASTGREGAREQYF,TGTGCCAGCACCGGACGCGAGGGGGCGAGGGAGCAGTACTTC
TRBV29-1,.,TRBJ1-5,.,CSVGEDGNQPQHF,TGCAGCGTTGGGGAAGACGGCAATCAGCCCCAGCATTTT
TRBV6-5,TRBD2,TRBJ2-2,.,CASTLHSGGYGELFF,TGTGCCAGCACTTTACATAGCGGGGGATATGGGGAGCTGTTTTTT
TRBV7-2,.,TRBJ2-5,.,CASSPMTGRETQYF,TGTGCCAGCAGCCCCATGACGGGTAGGGAGACCCAGTACTTC
TRBV5-4,TRBD1,TRBJ2-5,.,CASSLKDRQETQYF,TGTGCCAGCAGCTTGAAGGACAGGCAAGAGACCCAGTACTTC
TRBV7-2,.,TRBJ2-3,.,CASSPVPDTQYF,TGTGCCAGCAGCCCCGTTCCAGATACGCAGTATTTT
TRBV5-5,TRBD2,TRBJ2-1,.,CASSPRLRESSYNEQFF,TGTGCCAGCAGCCCTAGGTTGCGGGAGAGCTCCTACAATGAGCAGTTCTTC
TRBV19,.,TRBJ2-7,.,CASSSSGRGTSYEQYF,TGTGCCAGCAGCTCTTCGGGTCGGGGGACCTCCTACGAGCAGTACTTC
TRBV18,TRBD1,TRBJ2-2,.,CASSRPTGANTGELFF,TGTGCCAGCTCACGCCCCACAGGGGCGAACACCGGGGAGCTGTTTTTT
TRBV7-9,TRBD1,TRBJ1-6,.,CASSLVDRGFSPLHF,TGTGCCAGCAGCTTGGTAGACAGGGGATTTTCACCCCTCCACTTT
TRBV5-1,.,TRBJ2-7,.,CASSPTPTGYDGKGQYF,TGCGCCAGCAGCCCTACCCCGACAGGCTACGATGGTAAGGGGCAGTACTTC
TRBV9,.,TRBJ2-5,.,CASSLADRGVGQETQYF,TGTGCCAGCAGCCTAGCAGATAGAGGGGTTGGACAAGAGACCCAGTACTTC
TRBV5-6,.,TRBJ2-1,.,CASSFFGTPYNEQFF,TGTGCCAGCAGCTTTTTCGGGACCCCCTACAATGAGCAGTTCTTC
TRBV7-2,.,TRBJ2-7,.,CASSRPQGNYEQYF,TGTGCCAGCAGCCGCCCGCAGGGAAACTACGAGCAGTACTTC
TRBV7-2,.,TRBJ2-3,.,CASSSRTLPNTQYF,TGTGCCAGCAGCTCACGGACACTACCCAATACGCAGTATTTT
TRBV4-2,.,TRBJ2-2,many,CASSQAYTGELFF,TGTGCCAGCAGCCAAGCTTACACCGGGGAGCTGTTTTTT
TRBV19,TRBD1,TRBJ2-3,.,CASSSDRGPDTQYF,TGTGCCAGTAGTAGTGACAGGGGGCCAGATACGCAGTATTTT
TRBV30,.,TRBJ1-2,few,CAWSEGFNGYTF,TGTGCCTGGAGTGAAGGTTTTAATGGCTACACCTTC
TRBV19,.,TRBJ2-1,.,CASSIPRRVGEQFF,TGTGCCAGTAGTATCCCACGGAGGGTAGGTGAGCAGTTCTTC
TRBV19,.,TRBJ1-3,.,CASSPSSGNTIYF,TGTGCCAGTAGTCCGAGCTCTGGAAACACCATATATTTT
TRBV10-1,.,TRBJ2-7,.,CASSEGLGMGGEQYF,TGCGCCAGCAGTGAGGGTTTGGGTATGGGAGGCGAGCAGTACTTC
TRBV5-6,.,TRBJ2-7,.,CASSFIRRGSYEQYF,TGTGCCAGCAGCTTCATTAGGAGAGGATCCTACGAGCAGTACTTC
TRBV27,TRBD1,TRBJ2-7,.,CASRQGEDPEQYF,TGTGCCAGTAGACAGGGTGAGGACCCCGAGCAGTACTTC
TRBV19,TRBD1,TRBJ1-5,once,CASNLQGGSNQPQHF,TGTGCCAGTAACTTACAGGGGGGTAGCAATCAGCCCCAGCATTTT
TRBV25-1,.,TRBJ2-7,.,CASSDTGRGFEQYF,TGTGCCAGCAGTGATACTGGCAGGGGATTCGAGCAGTACTTC
TRBV29-1,TRBD1,TRBJ1-3,.,CSGRDSDSGNTIYF,TGCAGCGGGCGGGACAGCGACTCTGGAAACACCATATATTTT
TRBV13,TRBD1,TRBJ1-1,.,CASSLERAGGRAFF,TGTGCCAGCAGCTTAGAACGGGCAGGGGGCCGAGCTTTCTTT
TRBV7-2,.,TRBJ2-2,.,CASSPRYLTGELFF,TGTGCCAGCAGCCCGCGCTATCTCACCGGGGAGCTGTTTTTT
TRBV11-2,.,TRBJ2-7,.,CASSVRGEQYF,TGTGCCAGCAGCGTAAGAGGGGAGCAGTACTTC
TRBV7-8,.,TRBJ1-5,few,CASSLVLGPSNQPQHF,TGTGCCAGCAGCTTAGTATTGGGGCCCAGCAATCAGCCCCAGCATTTT